Listed here are 2 T cell receptor beta chains from one sample, sequenced in a study of T-cell reconstitution after alpha-beta-depleted transplantation in children. Library preparation (for TCRbeta) was performed with unique molecular identifiers. TCRdb reprocessed the PCR reads via MiXCR and lists one record per CDR3 protein. The table records 670,000 or so distinct CDR3 sequences, around 13% of them present only once. The specimen comprised PBMCs, sampled before TCRalphabeta/CD19-depleted stem cell transplant. Receptor source: a girl between 2 and 10 years old with congenital amegakaryocytic thrombocytopenia, due to receive a stem cell transplant.

This clonotype was seen many times. V is TRBV20-1 and J is TRBJ1-1, with D uncertain. Germline CDR1 DFQATT, CDR2 SNEGSKA (reference sequence). CDR3 size: 14 residues. Deletions cut 1 base from V and 2 bases from J, with 11 bases between. CDR3 sequence (DNA): TGCAGTGCTAGAGTTAGGGTGGCTAACACTGAAGCTTTCTTT. Its protein is CSARVRVANTEAFF.

In its sample, this clonotype was seen many times. This chain joins TRBV4-2 and TRBJ2-7; TRBD1 matches at 8 bases. J was trimmed by 1 base and V by 4 bases; bases with no gene match: 6. The CDR3 runs to 15 residues. Germline V CDR1 and CDR2: LGHNA, YNFKEQ. In DNA, the CDR3 is TGTGCCAGCAGCCGAGACAGGGGTGAGTCCTACGAGCAGTACTTC. Its protein product is CASSRDRGESYEQYF.